A selection of T cell receptor beta chains follows, all from one sample in a study of T cell changes during pregnancy in multiple sclerosis. Method: immunoSEQ multiplex PCR; TCRdb's copy keeps in-frame clones and lacks some. The repertoire holds 58,000 or so clones, with 90% as singletons. Source: peripheral blood, taken in the first trimester of pregnancy. These receptors all stem from a female donor in good health, enrolled as a control in a pregnancy study. CDR3s include the opening cysteine and the closing phenylalanine or tryptophan. D genes are given only for firm matches. Part of the rows lack a size; the others show once, few, many or a class for expanded clones.

V: TRBV7-9; size: once; J: TRBJ1-3; D: TRBD1; DNA: TGTGCCAGCATCCGCACAGGGGGCTCTGGAAACACCATATATTTT; CDR3: CASIRTGGSGNTIYF
V: TRBV25-1; size: .; J: TRBJ1-1; D: .; DNA: TGTGCCAGCAGTGATTTAGCTGAAGCTTTCTTT; CDR3: CASSDLAEAFF
V: TRBV6-4; size: .; J: TRBJ2-1; D: TRBD1; DNA: TGTGCCAGCAGTGGGGACAGTAGCTCCTACAATGAGCAGTTCTTC; CDR3: CASSGDSSSYNEQFF
V: TRBV6-6; size: .; J: TRBJ1-5; D: TRBD1; DNA: TGTGCCAGCACCGACAGGGGATATGGCAATCAGCCCCAGCATTTT; CDR3: CASTDRGYGNQPQHF
V: TRBV19; size: .; J: TRBJ1-1; D: TRBD1; DNA: TGTGCCAGTAGTAGAGCGGGACAGGGTGATTTTTACACTGAAGCTTTCTTT; CDR3: CASSRAGQGDFYTEAFF
V: TRBV18; size: once; J: TRBJ2-5; D: .; DNA: TGTGCCAGCTCACCAGTTTCAGGTTCCCAAGAGACCCAGTACTTC; CDR3: CASSPVSGSQETQYF
V: TRBV18; size: .; J: TRBJ1-2; D: .; DNA: TGTGCCAGCTCACCCACAGGGACCCCCTACTATGGCTACACCTTC; CDR3: CASSPTGTPYYGYTF
V: TRBV15; size: .; J: TRBJ2-3; D: TRBD1; DNA: TGTGCCACCAATCCCGGGACAGGGATGACAGATACGCAGTATTTT; CDR3: CATNPGTGMTDTQYF
V: TRBV7-2; size: once; J: TRBJ2-1; D: .; DNA: TGTGCCAGCAGCCCAGGAAAGGGGCATGAGCAGTTCTTC; CDR3: CASSPGKGHEQFF
V: TRBV29-1; size: .; J: TRBJ1-2; D: TRBD1; DNA: TGCAGCGTTGGGACAGGGGGCATTCGTGGCTACACCTTC; CDR3: CSVGTGGIRGYTF
V: TRBV28; size: .; J: TRBJ2-2; D: TRBD2; DNA: TGTGCCAGCAGCCCCTTTCGGGAGGGCACCGGGGAGCTGTTTTTT; CDR3: CASSPFREGTGELFF
V: TRBV11-3; size: few; J: TRBJ1-1; D: .; DNA: TGTGCCAGCAGCCATCCCGGAGGTGACACTGAAGCTTTCTTT; CDR3: CASSHPGGDTEAFF
V: TRBV7-9; size: .; J: TRBJ2-1; D: TRBD2; DNA: TGTGCCAGCAGCTTAATTAGCGGGGTTGACTATGAGCAGTTCTTC; CDR3: CASSLISGVDYEQFF
V: TRBV7-2; size: .; J: TRBJ2-1; D: TRBD2; DNA: TGTGCCAGCAGCTTAAAAGGGACTAGCGGGCCCTCTTCCTACAATGAGCAGTTCTTC; CDR3: CASSLKGTSGPSSYNEQFF
V: TRBV5-1; size: .; J: TRBJ2-3; D: TRBD1; DNA: TGCGCCAGCAGCCGACAACCCGGGACAGGGGCGACAGATACGCAGTATTTT; CDR3: CASSRQPGTGATDTQYF
V: TRBV7-9; size: .; J: TRBJ1-1; D: TRBD1; DNA: TGTGCCAGCGGACAGGGCTCGAGCACTGAAGCTTTCTTT; CDR3: CASGQGSSTEAFF
V: TRBV18; size: .; J: TRBJ1-2; D: .; DNA: TGTGCCAGCTCACCACCGTCCGGGGACTATGGCTACACCTTC; CDR3: CASSPPSGDYGYTF
V: TRBV15; size: .; J: TRBJ2-2; D: .; DNA: TGTGCCACCAGCAGAGGGACAACGAACACCGGGGAGCTGTTTTTT; CDR3: CATSRGTTNTGELFF
V: TRBV12-5; size: .; J: TRBJ1-5; D: TRBD1; DNA: TGTGCTAGTGGTTTGGTACTCGGGACAGGGGAAAATCAGCCCCAGCATTTT; CDR3: CASGLVLGTGENQPQHF
V: TRBV5-4; size: .; J: TRBJ2-1; D: TRBD1; DNA: TGTGCCAGCACCCTCCGGGACAGGGGGTACAATGAGCAGTTCTTC; CDR3: CASTLRDRGYNEQFF
V: TRBV5-1; size: .; J: TRBJ2-3; D: TRBD1; DNA: TGCGCCAGCAGCCTGGGACAGGGGGCTGTAGATACGCAGTATTTT; CDR3: CASSLGQGAVDTQYF
V: TRBV5-1; size: .; J: TRBJ2-2; D: .; DNA: TGCGCCAGCAGCTTAGGGACTTTGAACACCGGGGAGCTGTTTTTT; CDR3: CASSLGTLNTGELFF
V: TRBV5-1; size: .; J: TRBJ2-7; D: .; DNA: TGCGCCAGCAGCTTGGAGGTTGGAGACTACGAGCAGTACTTC; CDR3: CASSLEVGDYEQYF
V: TRBV9; size: .; J: TRBJ2-4; D: TRBD2; DNA: TGTGCCAGCAGCGTAGTAACGTCGGGACTAGCGGGGGGCAGGTGGGCCAAAAACATTCAGTACTTC; CDR3: CASSVVTSGLAGGRWAKNIQYF
V: TRBV12-5; size: once; J: TRBJ1-2; D: .; DNA: TGTGCTAGTGGTTTAGGGACGGGGGGGGGCGGCTACACCTTC; CDR3: CASGLGTGGGGYTF
V: TRBV5-1; size: .; J: TRBJ2-5; D: .; DNA: TGCGCCAGCAGCTTGGCCGGGACATCGTACCAAGAGACCCAGTACTTC; CDR3: CASSLAGTSYQETQYF
V: TRBV29-1; size: .; J: TRBJ1-1; D: TRBD1; DNA: TGCAGCGTTGAACCGACAGGGATTGACACTGAAGCTTTCTTT; CDR3: CSVEPTGIDTEAFF
V: TRBV9; size: .; J: TRBJ2-1; D: TRBD2; DNA: TGTGCCAGCAGCGGGGTAGCGGGAGGCCTCTACAATGAGCAGTTCTTC; CDR3: CASSGVAGGLYNEQFF
V: TRBV18; size: .; J: TRBJ2-7; D: .; DNA: TGTGCCAGCTCACCACCAGGCGGGGCGGATGGGCAGTACTTC; CDR3: CASSPPGGADGQYF
V: TRBV6-1; size: .; J: TRBJ1-5; D: .; DNA: TGTGCCAGCAGTGAAGCAGGAGGTTATAATCAGCCCCAGCATTTT; CDR3: CASSEAGGYNQPQHF
V: TRBV5-1; size: .; J: TRBJ2-7; D: TRBD2; DNA: TGCGCCAGCAGCTTGGAGGCTAGCGGGAGCATCTACGAGCAGTACTTC; CDR3: CASSLEASGSIYEQYF
V: TRBV5-1; size: .; J: TRBJ2-1; D: TRBD1; DNA: TGCGCCAGCAGCTTGAAACCGTACGGACAGGGCGATGAGCAGTTCTTC; CDR3: CASSLKPYGQGDEQFF
V: TRBV6-1; size: few; J: TRBJ2-3; D: TRBD2; DNA: TGTGCCAGCAGTGATAGCGGGAGCTCAGATACGCAGTATTTT; CDR3: CASSDSGSSDTQYF
V: TRBV7-8; size: .; J: TRBJ1-2; D: TRBD1; DNA: TGTGCCAGCAGCTTGGACAGGGACTATGGCTACACCTTC; CDR3: CASSLDRDYGYTF
V: TRBV11-2; size: .; J: TRBJ1-1; D: .; DNA: TGTGCCAGCAGCTTAGTGAGAGCCCGGAGAGCTTTCTTT; CDR3: CASSLVRARRAFF
V: TRBV5-1; size: .; J: TRBJ2-3; D: .; DNA: TGCGCCAGCAGCAACGGGCAGGGCTCCTATACGCAGTATTTT; CDR3: CASSNGQGSYTQYF
V: TRBV11-1; size: .; J: TRBJ2-3; D: TRBD1; DNA: TGTGCCAGCAGCGGAGGACAGGGAGTGGATACGCAGTATTTT; CDR3: CASSGGQGVDTQYF
V: TRBV30; size: few; J: TRBJ1-1; D: .; DNA: TGTAGTGGGGGCCAGAACACTGAAGCTTTCTTT; CDR3: CSGGQNTEAFF
V: TRBV6-1; size: .; J: TRBJ1-6; D: .; DNA: TGTGCCAGCAGGTCCTCTACCACTAATTCACCCCTCCACTTT; CDR3: CASRSSTTNSPLHF
V: TRBV9; size: .; J: TRBJ2-3; D: .; DNA: TGTGCCAGCAGCGTAGGACAGACTAGCACAGATACGCAGTATTTT; CDR3: CASSVGQTSTDTQYF
V: TRBV10-3; size: once; J: TRBJ2-5; D: .; DNA: TGTGCCATCTCGCGGACACAGGAGACCCAGTACTTC; CDR3: CAISRTQETQYF
V: TRBV7-8; size: .; J: TRBJ2-2; D: .; DNA: TGTGCCAGCAGCCCAGGGACACCCTCTAGCGGGGAGCTGTTTTTT; CDR3: CASSPGTPSSGELFF
V: TRBV19; size: .; J: TRBJ1-1; D: .; DNA: TGTGCCAGTAGTTCACAGGGTCGGAACACTGAAGCTTTCTTT; CDR3: CASSSQGRNTEAFF
V: TRBV6-5; size: .; J: TRBJ2-3; D: TRBD1; DNA: TGTGCCAGCAGTCGACAGGGGCCAGATACGCAGTATTTT; CDR3: CASSRQGPDTQYF
V: TRBV12-5; size: .; J: TRBJ2-1; D: .; DNA: TGTGCTAGTGGTTTAACTTCCGGCTACAATGAGCAGTTCTTC; CDR3: CASGLTSGYNEQFF
V: TRBV6-5; size: .; J: TRBJ1-1; D: TRBD1; DNA: TGTGCCAGCAGTTACTTCTCGACAGGGCCCAACACTGAAGCTTTCTTT; CDR3: CASSYFSTGPNTEAFF
V: TRBV6-5; size: .; J: TRBJ2-6; D: .; DNA: TGTGCCAGCACCCAATCTGGGGCCAACGTCCTGACTTTC; CDR3: CASTQSGANVLTF
V: TRBV18; size: .; J: TRBJ2-7; D: TRBD1; DNA: TGTGCCAGCTCGTCCGGGACAGCCTACGAGCAGTACTTC; CDR3: CASSSGTAYEQYF
V: TRBV5-4; size: .; J: TRBJ2-1; D: .; DNA: TGTGCCAGCACTTCCCCCCATTCCTCGAGCTCCTACAATGAGCAGTTCTTC; CDR3: CASTSPHSSSSYNEQFF
V: TRBV7-9; size: .; J: TRBJ2-3; D: .; DNA: TGTGCCAGCAGCTTGGTAACCGAGGATACGCAGTATTTT; CDR3: CASSLVTEDTQYF
V: TRBV2; size: .; J: TRBJ2-3; D: .; DNA: TGTGCCAGCAGCGAACAGGGCACAGATACGCAGTATTTT; CDR3: CASSEQGTDTQYF
V: TRBV4-1; size: .; J: TRBJ2-7; D: TRBD1; DNA: TGCGCCAGCAGCAACCGACAGGGCCCCTACGAGCAGTACTTC; CDR3: CASSNRQGPYEQYF